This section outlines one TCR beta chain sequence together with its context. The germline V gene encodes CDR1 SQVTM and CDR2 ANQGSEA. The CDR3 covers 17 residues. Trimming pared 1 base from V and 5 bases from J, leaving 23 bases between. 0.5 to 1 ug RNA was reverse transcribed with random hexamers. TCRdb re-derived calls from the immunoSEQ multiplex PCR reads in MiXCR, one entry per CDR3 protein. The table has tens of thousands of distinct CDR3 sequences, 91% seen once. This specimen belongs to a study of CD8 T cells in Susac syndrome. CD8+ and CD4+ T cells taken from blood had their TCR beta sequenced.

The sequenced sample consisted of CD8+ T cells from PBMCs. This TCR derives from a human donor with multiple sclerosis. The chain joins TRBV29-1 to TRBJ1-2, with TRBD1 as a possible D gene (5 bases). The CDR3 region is CSVEGAQRGSHYYGYTF. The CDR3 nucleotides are TGCAGCGTTGAAGGGGCACAGAGGGGTTCTCACTATTATGGCTACACCTTC.